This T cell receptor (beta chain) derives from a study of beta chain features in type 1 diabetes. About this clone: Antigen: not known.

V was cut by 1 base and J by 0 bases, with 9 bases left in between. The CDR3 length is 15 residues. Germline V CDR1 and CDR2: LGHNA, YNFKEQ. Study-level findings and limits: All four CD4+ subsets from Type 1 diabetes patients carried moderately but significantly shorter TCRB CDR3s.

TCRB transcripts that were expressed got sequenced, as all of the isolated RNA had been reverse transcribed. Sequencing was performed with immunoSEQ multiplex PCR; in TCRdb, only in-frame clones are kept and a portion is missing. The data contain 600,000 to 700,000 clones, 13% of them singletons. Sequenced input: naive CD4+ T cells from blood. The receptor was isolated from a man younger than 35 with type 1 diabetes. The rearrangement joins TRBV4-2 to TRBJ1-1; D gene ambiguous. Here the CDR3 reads CASSQAARMNTEAFF. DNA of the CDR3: TGTGCCAGCAGCCAAGCCGCGAGGATGAACACTGAAGCTTTCTTT.